Presented here are 10 T cell receptor beta chains from one specimen sequenced in a study of blood T cell repertoires in COVID-19 (dated by TCRdb to about 2020). Library prep was done by the immunoSEQ multiplex PCR assay. The source is immuneACCESS, and TCRdb retained only in-frame sequences with V and J called. Part of the clones is not carried over; for the studies checked, unresolved V genes explain less than half of this, and the remainder is unexplained. The sample table holds 150,000 or so clones, of which around 83% were seen once. The top ten hold around 8.5% of the sample. Sequencing was carried out using peripheral blood. These TCRs come from a woman aged 60-70 years with acute or convalescent COVID-19.

The genes are TRBV7-6 and TRBJ2-3; maybe TRBD1 (5 bases). The CDR3 runs to 17 residues. Germline V CDR1 and CDR2: SGHVS, FNYEAQ. The V gene lost 2 bases and the J gene lost 4 bases, with 19 bases spanning the gap. The CDR3 loop reads CASSLKPDTGLPDTQYF. CDR3 nucleotides: TGTGCCAGCAGCTTAAAACCAGACACAGGTCTGCCAGATACGCAGTATTTT.

The rearrangement links TRBV5-1 to TRBJ1-1; D is perhaps TRBD1 (6 bases). The CDR3 spans 15 residues. Trimming shortened V by 3 bases and J by 1 base, and 13 bases separated the two germline ends. Germline V gives CDR1 SGHRS, CDR2 YFSETQ. The CDR3 reads CASSSETGWNTEAFF. Here the CDR3 DNA reads TGCGCCAGCAGCTCCGAAACAGGGTGGAACACTGAAGCTTTCTTT.

The V and J genes are TRBV11-2 and TRBJ2-1; 7 bases align to TRBD2. The CDR3 is 14 amino acids. V was pared by 7 bases and J by 0 bases, with 3 bases of the junction left unmatched. CDR1 and CDR2 from the germline V gene are SGHAT and FQNNGV. This CDR3 reads CASNGGTSYNEQFF. The CDR3 DNA reads TGTGCCAGCAACGGGGGGACCTCCTACAATGAGCAGTTCTTC.

CDR3 sequence: CASSPGSGNTIYF. CDR3 nucleotide sequence: TGTGCCAGCTCACCGGGCTCGGGAAACACCATATATTTT. V and J are TRBV18 and TRBJ1-3; no clear D. V was cut by 3 bases and J by 4 bases, with 7 bases left in between. CDR1 KGHSH and CDR2 LQKENI come from the germline V gene. CDR3 length: 13 residues.

This chain uses TRBV28 with TRBJ1-2; 9 bases are shared with TRBD1. The CDR3 totals 13 residues. Germline loops: CDR1 MDHEN, CDR2 SYDVKM. V was clipped by 6 bases and J by 8 bases; unmatched bases: 7. This CDR3 is CASRLQGADGYTF. The CDR3 nucleotides read TGTGCCAGCAGACTACAGGGGGCGGACGGCTACACCTTC.

V is TRBV5-1 and J is TRBJ1-1, with TRBD1 as a possible D gene (6 bases). This CDR3 is 14 amino acids long. V was cut by 4 bases and J by 3 bases, with 13 bases left in between. Germline CDR1 and CDR2: SGHRS and YFSETQ. The CDR3 loop is CASSPRGGYTEAFF. Here the CDR3 DNA reads TGCGCCAGCAGCCCCAGAGGGGGATACACTGAAGCTTTCTTT.

The CDR3 is CASSQARDRGGGYTF. DNA of the CDR3: TGTGCCAGCAGCCAAGCCCGGGACAGGGGGGGTGGCTACACCTTC. V gene TRBV3-1 (or the pseudogene TRBV3-2) combines with J gene TRBJ1-2; 11 bases line up with TRBD1. CDR1 and CDR2 from the germline V gene are LGHDT and YNNKEL (reference sequence). This CDR3 contains 15 residues. Trimming removed 1 base from V and 7 bases from J; junction bases left unmatched: 5.

The chain links TRBV5-8 to TRBJ2-3, with 9 bases matching TRBD2. The J segment lost 2 bases and the V segment lost 4 bases, leaving 5 bases of the junction unmatched. CDR3 size: 15 residues. Germline V gene sequence: CDR1 SGHTS, CDR2 YDEGEE. The CDR3 DNA sequence: TGTGCCAGCAGCGGACTAGCGCTTAACACAGATACGCAGTATTTT. Its translation: CASSGLALNTDTQYF.

V usage is TRBV24-1 and J usage is TRBJ1-2; D gene uncertain. This CDR3 comprises 14 residues. From germline, CDR1 is KGHDR and CDR2 SFDVKD. Trimming removed 5 bases at V and 1 base at J, with 10 bases between. Here the CDR3 DNA reads TGTGCCACCAGTGCACAGCCCCTTAACTATGGCTACACCTTC. Translating it yields CATSAQPLNYGYTF.

This clone occurred once. V is TRBV4-2 and J is TRBJ1-2, with D tentatively TRBD1 (5 bases). The CDR3 runs to 15 residues. V was trimmed by 1 base and J by 3 bases, leaving 12 bases between them. Germline V CDR1 and CDR2: LGHNA, YNFKEQ. DNA of the CDR3: TGTGCCAGCAGCCAAGGACAGATAGGGGACTATGGCTACACCTTC. It codes for CASSQGQIGDYGYTF.